This entry concerns a single TCR beta chain. What it recognizes is unknown. The sample comes from a study of persistence of HIV-infected CD4 T cells. Study as a whole: Anti-CD3/anti-CD28 stimulation activated a higher proportion of cells than antigen stimulation, with lower memory fraction.

Anti-CD3/anti-CD28 beads served as a nonspecific positive control stimulus. Sorting of responding CD4+ T cells relied on upregulated CD40 ligand together with CD69. This was the immunoSEQ version 4 assay in survey mode. Clones were read by immunoSEQ multiplex PCR, and TCRdb kept only the in-frame ones, dropping some. Here the sample spans some 45,000 clones, 88% being singletons. The TCR was taken from an adult woman with HIV who was CMV-seropositive. The source was CD4+ T cells sorted from PBMCs after approximately 19-hour stimulation, collected from a patient who received antiretroviral therapy.

Here the CDR3 reads CASSAKNTQYF. The DNA of the CDR3 is TGTGCCAGCTCCGCCAAAAATACGCAGTATTTT. The rearrangement links TRBV18 to TRBJ2-3; D remains ambiguous. Trimming removed 6 bases at V and 7 bases at J, with 8 bases between. The CDR3 is 11 residues long. Per germline, CDR1 KGHSH and CDR2 LQKENI.